This T cell receptor beta chain was recovered during a study of graft-versus-host responses after intestinal transplantation. With regard to this clone: Its specificity is not known.

Study-wide results and caveats: Recipient marrow contained GvH clones, some of which appeared first in ileum or blood.

Clones were sequenced by immunoSEQ multiplex PCR, and TCRdb holds only the in-frame ones, with some missing. The table has about 120,000 clones, roughly nine tenths seen once. The CDR3 is 18 amino acids. Trimming took 3 bases from V and 2 from J; bases not matched to a gene: 7. In germline, CDR1 is LGHNA, CDR2 YNFKEQ. V is TRBV4-2 and J is TRBJ2-6, with 10 bases matching TRBD2. Sample: unstimulated CD4+ T cells sorted from spleen or lymph node cells, taken before intestinal transplant. This receptor was identified in a human donor who received an intestinal transplant. The CDR3 sequence: CASSQASGRGTGANVLTF. In DNA, the CDR3 is TGTGCCAGCAGCCAGGCTAGCGGGAGAGGGACTGGGGCCAACGTCCTGACTTTC.